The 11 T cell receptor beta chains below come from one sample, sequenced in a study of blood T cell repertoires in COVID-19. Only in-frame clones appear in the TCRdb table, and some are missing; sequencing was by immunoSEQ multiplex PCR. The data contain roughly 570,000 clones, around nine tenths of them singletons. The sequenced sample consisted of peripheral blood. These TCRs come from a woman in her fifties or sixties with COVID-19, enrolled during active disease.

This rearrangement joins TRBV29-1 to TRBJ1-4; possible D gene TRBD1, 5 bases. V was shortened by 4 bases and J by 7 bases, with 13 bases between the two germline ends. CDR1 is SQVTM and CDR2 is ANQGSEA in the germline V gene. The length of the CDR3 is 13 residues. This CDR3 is CSVGDRLGEKLFF. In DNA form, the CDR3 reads TGCAGCGTTGGGGACCGACTAGGTGAAAAACTGTTTTTT.

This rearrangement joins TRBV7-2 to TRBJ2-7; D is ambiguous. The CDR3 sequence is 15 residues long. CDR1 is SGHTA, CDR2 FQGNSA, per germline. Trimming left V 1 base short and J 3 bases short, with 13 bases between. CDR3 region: CASSLGRLEGYEQYF. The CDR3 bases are TGTGCCAGCAGCTTAGGGCGGCTGGAAGGCTACGAGCAGTACTTC.

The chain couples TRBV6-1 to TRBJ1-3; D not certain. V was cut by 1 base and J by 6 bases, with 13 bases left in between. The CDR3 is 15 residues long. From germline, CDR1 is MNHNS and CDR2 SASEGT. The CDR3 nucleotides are TGTGCCAGCAGTGAAGATGGCAGTGCCATAAACACCATATATTTT. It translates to CASSEDGSAINTIYF.

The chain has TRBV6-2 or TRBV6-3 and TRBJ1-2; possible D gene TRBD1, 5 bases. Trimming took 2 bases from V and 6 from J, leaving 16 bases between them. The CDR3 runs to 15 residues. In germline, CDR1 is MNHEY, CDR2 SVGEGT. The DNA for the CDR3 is TGTGCCAGCAGTTACGGTACACGGACAAGGGATGGCTACACCTTC. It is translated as CASSYGTRTRDGYTF.

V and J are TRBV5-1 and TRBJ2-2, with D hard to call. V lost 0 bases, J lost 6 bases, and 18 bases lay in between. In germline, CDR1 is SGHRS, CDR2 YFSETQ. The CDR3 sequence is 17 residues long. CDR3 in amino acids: CASSLDPGSRTAGELFF. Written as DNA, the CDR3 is TGCGCCAGCAGCTTGGACCCCGGGTCCCGAACCGCCGGGGAGCTGTTTTTT. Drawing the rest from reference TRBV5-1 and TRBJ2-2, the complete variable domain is KAGVTQTPRYLIKTRGQQVTLSCSPISGHRSVSWYQQTPGQGLQFLFEYFSETQRNKGNFPGRFSGRQFSNSRSEMNVSTLELGDSALYLCASSLDPGSRTAGELFFGEGSRLTVL.

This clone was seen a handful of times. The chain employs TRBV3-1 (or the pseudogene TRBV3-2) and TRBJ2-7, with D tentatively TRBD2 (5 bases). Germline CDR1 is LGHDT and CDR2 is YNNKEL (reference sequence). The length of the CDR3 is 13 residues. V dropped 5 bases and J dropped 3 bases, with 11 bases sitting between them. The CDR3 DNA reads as TGTGCCAGCAGCTTTCGACGGGACTACGAGCAGTACTTC. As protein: CASSFRRDYEQYF.

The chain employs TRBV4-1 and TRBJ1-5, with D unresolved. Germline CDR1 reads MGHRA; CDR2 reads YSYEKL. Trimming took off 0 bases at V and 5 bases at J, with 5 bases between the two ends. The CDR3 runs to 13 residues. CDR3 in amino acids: CASSQESDQPQHF. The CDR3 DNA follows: TGCGCCAGCAGCCAAGAGAGTGATCAGCCCCAGCATTTT.

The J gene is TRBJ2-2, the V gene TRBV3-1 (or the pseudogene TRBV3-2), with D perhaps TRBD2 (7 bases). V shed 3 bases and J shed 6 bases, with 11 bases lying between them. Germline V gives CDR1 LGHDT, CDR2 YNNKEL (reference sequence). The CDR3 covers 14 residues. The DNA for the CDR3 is TGTGCCAGCAGCCAGGAAGGGGGGGCCGGGGAGCTGTTTTTT. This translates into CASSQEGGAGELFF.

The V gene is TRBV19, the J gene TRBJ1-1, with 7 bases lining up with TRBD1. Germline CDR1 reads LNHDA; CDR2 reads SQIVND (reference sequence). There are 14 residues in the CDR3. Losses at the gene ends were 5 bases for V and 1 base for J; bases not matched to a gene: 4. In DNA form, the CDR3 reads TGTGCCAGTAGTGCCCGACAGGGGAACACTGAAGCTTTCTTT. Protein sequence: CASSARQGNTEAFF.

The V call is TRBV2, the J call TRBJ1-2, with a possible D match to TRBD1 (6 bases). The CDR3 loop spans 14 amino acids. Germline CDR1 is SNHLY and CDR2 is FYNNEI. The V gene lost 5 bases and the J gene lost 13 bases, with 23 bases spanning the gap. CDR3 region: CASSLSPGAARFTF. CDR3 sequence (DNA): TGTGCCAGCAGTCTATCCCCAGGGGCAGCCAGATTCACCTTC.

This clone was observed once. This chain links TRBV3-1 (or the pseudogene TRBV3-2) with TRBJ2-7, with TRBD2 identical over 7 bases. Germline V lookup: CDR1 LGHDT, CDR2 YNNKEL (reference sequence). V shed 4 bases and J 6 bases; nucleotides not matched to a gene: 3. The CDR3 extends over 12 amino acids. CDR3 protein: CASSRTSSEQYF. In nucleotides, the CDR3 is TGTGCCAGCAGCCGGACTAGTAGCGAGCAGTACTTC.